The T cell receptor beta chain under discussion was sequenced for a study of T-cell memory formation after mild COVID-19. Study-wide background: Each donor largely had its own TCR clusters.

TCRdb processed the 5' RACE reads anew with MiXCR; each CDR3 protein has one entry. In the table there are 150,000 to 200,000 distinct CDR3 sequences, 16% of which are singletons. About this clonotype itself: Its antigen remains unknown.

Broader study findings: Those CD4+ clones that contracted were mainly in CM and EM (CD8+ ones in EMRA). From day 15 to 85, contracting clones were balanced between CD4 and CD8, whereas later expanders leaned toward CD4+.

Trimming left V 5 bases short and J 4 bases short, with 13 bases between. The germline CDR1 and CDR2 sequences are SGHTA and FQGTGA. This CDR3 region has 14 residues. The sequence was obtained from an adult woman who had mild COVID-19 (a few samples of this study predate the infection). Cell type and time point are not known. This chain joins TRBV7-3 and TRBJ2-3; D might be TRBD2 (5 bases). The specimen was PBMCs or a T cell subset sorted from them (not recorded which). The CDR3 bases are TGTGCCAGCAGCCCACCCCTAGCCCCAGATACGCAGTATTTT. This translates into CASSPPLAPDTQYF. Full variable domain (missing parts from reference TRBV7-3 and TRBJ2-3): GAGVSQTPSNKVTEKGKYVELRCDPISGHTALYWYRQSLGQGPEFLIYFQGTGAADDSGLPNDRFFAVRPEGSVSTLKIQRTERGDSAVYLCASSPPLAPDTQYFGPGTRLTVL.